The rows below give T cell receptor beta chains drawn from one sample of a study of cytomegalovirus exposure and HLA in healthy donors. Libraries were prepared by immunoSEQ multiplex PCR; TCRdb keeps only in-frame clonotypes and omits some of them. The sample has 80,000 to 100,000 clones, approximately 74% seen once. The sequencing sample was made of PBMCs. The receptor set was obtained from a man aged 25-45 years in good health and CMV-seropositive. Each CDR3 is given with its conserved first and last residue. The D gene is left open where the match is weak. Size values are once, few and many counts, or a class for expanded clones, and some rows have none.

v_call,d_call,clone_size,j_call,cdr3_nt,cdr3_aa
TRBV6-5,TRBD1,few,TRBJ2-7,TGTGCCAGCAGTGACACGACAGGGGACGAGCAGTACTTC,CASSDTTGDEQYF
TRBV11-2,.,.,TRBJ1-5,TGTGCCAGCAGCTTAGATCCCCGGAGGGGTCAGCCCCAGCATTTT,CASSLDPRRGQPQHF
TRBV5-5,TRBD1,.,TRBJ1-2,TGTGCCAGCAGCCCCCGCCCTAGGACAGGAGACTATGGCTACACCTTC,CASSPRPRTGDYGYTF
TRBV6-6,.,few,TRBJ2-3,TGTGCCAGCAGTACAGGGATCACAGATACGCAGTATTTT,CASSTGITDTQYF
TRBV7-9,TRBD2,.,TRBJ2-2,TGTGCCAGCAGCAAGGGGACTAGCGGGAGAACGGGCACCGGGGAGCTGTTTTTT,CASSKGTSGRTGTGELFF
TRBV5-4,TRBD2,.,TRBJ2-7,TGTGCCAGCAGCTTGACTAGCGGGGCGACTTACGAGCAGTACTTC,CASSLTSGATYEQYF
TRBV7-9,TRBD2,.,TRBJ2-3,TGTGCCAGCAGCCCTGGACTAGCGACAGATACGCAGTATTTT,CASSPGLATDTQYF
TRBV29-1,.,.,TRBJ1-2,TGCAGCGTTGAAGTAGCGGGGGATGGCTACACCTTC,CSVEVAGDGYTF
TRBV2,.,.,TRBJ1-2,TGTGCCAGCAGTGTTCAGGTGGACTATGGCTACACCTTC,CASSVQVDYGYTF
TRBV6-1,TRBD1,.,TRBJ2-5,TGTGCCAGCGTCCGGGACAGGGTCCAAGAGACCCAGTACTTC,CASVRDRVQETQYF
TRBV18,.,few,TRBJ2-7,TGTGCCAGCTCACCACAGATCGGGAGTGGCGAGCAGTACTTC,CASSPQIGSGEQYF
TRBV20-1,.,.,TRBJ2-7,TGCAGTGCTAGAGAAGAGTACGAGCAGTACTTC,CSAREEYEQYF
TRBV25-1,.,.,TRBJ2-1,TGTGCCAGCAGTGAAAATTGGCGGGATGAGCAGTTCTTC,CASSENWRDEQFF
TRBV9,.,.,TRBJ2-6,TGTGCCAGCAGCGTGGGACTGGGCTCTGGGGCCAACGTCCTGACTTTC,CASSVGLGSGANVLTF
TRBV7-3,.,.,TRBJ2-1,TGTGCCAGCAGCTACGACTACCGCTCCTACAATGAGCAGTTCTTC,CASSYDYRSYNEQFF
TRBV7-3,.,.,TRBJ2-2,TGTGCCAGCAGCGCGCAGGGGACCGGGGAGCTGTTTTTT,CASSAQGTGELFF
TRBV28,.,.,TRBJ2-1,TGTGCCAGCAGTTTTCTCAATGAGCAGTTCTTC,CASSFLNEQFF
TRBV5-1,TRBD1,.,TRBJ2-1,TGCGCCAGCAGCCCGTTATTTGGACAGGGAAGAAAAAATGAGCAGTTCTTC,CASSPLFGQGRKNEQFF
TRBV5-1,TRBD1,.,TRBJ2-1,TGCGCCAGCAGCTTGCCGGGACAGGGGTCGAATGAGCAGTTCTTC,CASSLPGQGSNEQFF
TRBV28,TRBD2,.,TRBJ2-4,TGTGCCAGCAGTTTTCGACTAGGACTAGCGGGAGGGTCTCATCGGGACATTCAGTACTTC,CASSFRLGLAGGSHRDIQYF
TRBV7-8,.,once,TRBJ1-5,TGTGCCAGCAGCCGACGGACAGCTGATAGCAATCAGCCCCAGCATTTT,CASSRRTADSNQPQHF
TRBV19,TRBD1,.,TRBJ1-5,TGTGCCAGTAGTATCAGGCAGGGGGGAGTTATCCAGCCCCAGCATTTT,CASSIRQGGVIQPQHF
TRBV2,.,.,TRBJ2-7,TGTGCCGGCGGACTCGGCTCCTACGAGCAGTACTTC,CAGGLGSYEQYF
TRBV6-5,TRBD1,.,TRBJ1-1,TGTGCCAGCAGTTACTACGGGACAGGTGAAGCTTTCTTT,CASSYYGTGEAFF
TRBV27,.,.,TRBJ2-2,TGTGCCAGCAGTTTATTCGGACAAGGGGGCACCGGGGAGCTGTTTTTT,CASSLFGQGGTGELFF
TRBV6-6,TRBD1,.,TRBJ1-5,TGTGCCAGCATCCCGGGACAGATCAATCAGCCCCAGCATTTT,CASIPGQINQPQHF
TRBV10-2,TRBD2,few,TRBJ2-3,TGCGCCAGCAGTTTAGCGGGAGTCACAGATACGCAGTATTTT,CASSLAGVTDTQYF
TRBV11-3,TRBD1,.,TRBJ2-2,TGTGCCAGCAGCTCGACCGACAGGGCGGACACCGGGGAGCTGTTTTTT,CASSSTDRADTGELFF
TRBV11-2,.,few,TRBJ1-1,TGTGCCAGCAGCTTAGATCCAGGCTACACTGAAGCTTTCTTT,CASSLDPGYTEAFF
TRBV25-1,TRBD1,once,TRBJ1-4,TGTGCCAGCAGTGAGCCACGGCGGGGGACAGGGAATGAAAAACTGTTTTTT,CASSEPRRGTGNEKLFF
TRBV19,TRBD2,.,TRBJ2-1,TGTGCCAGTACCCCAAGCGGGAGGAATGAGCAGTTCTTC,CASTPSGRNEQFF
TRBV4-1,.,few,TRBJ1-2,TGCGCCAGCAGCCGACCGGGGGGGTCGGACACCTTC,CASSRPGGSDTF
TRBV19,.,.,TRBJ1-5,TGTGCCAGTAGTTCATTCGCGGGGTATAGCAATCAGCCCCAGCATTTT,CASSSFAGYSNQPQHF
TRBV25-1,.,.,TRBJ2-2,TGTGCCAGCAGTGATAGGGACATCCTGAGGGGGGAGCTGTTTTTT,CASSDRDILRGELFF
TRBV5-4,TRBD2,.,TRBJ2-7,TGTGCCAGCAGGGTAGCGGGAGGGAACGAGCAGTACTTC,CASRVAGGNEQYF
TRBV7-9,.,.,TRBJ2-3,TGTGCCAGCAGCTTAGACTGGGAGCGGCTAAGCACAGATACGCAGTATTTT,CASSLDWERLSTDTQYF
TRBV15,.,.,TRBJ2-5,TGTGCCACCAGCAGAGATGGGGGGGGCGGGGAGACCCAGTACTTC,CATSRDGGGGETQYF
TRBV5-1,.,.,TRBJ2-1,TGCGCTAGCAGCTTAACAGACTACAATGAGCAGTTCTTC,CASSLTDYNEQFF
TRBV5-4,.,few,TRBJ2-2,TGTGCCAGCAGCCTGACTCGGACCGGGGAGCTGTTTTTT,CASSLTRTGELFF
TRBV5-4,TRBD1,few,TRBJ2-2,TGTGCCAGCAGCTCACAGGGGGCTGCCGGGGAGCTGTTTTTT,CASSSQGAAGELFF
TRBV18,TRBD1,.,TRBJ2-3,TGTGCCAGCTCCTATGGACAGGGCTCTGATACGCAGTATTTT,CASSYGQGSDTQYF
TRBV5-1,TRBD2,.,TRBJ2-7,TGCGCCAGCAGAAGGGCGGGGGATCACTACGAGCAGTACTTC,CASRRAGDHYEQYF
TRBV25-1,TRBD1,few,TRBJ1-4,TGTGCCAGCAGGCCCCCGGGACAGTACAATGAAAAACTGTTTTTT,CASRPPGQYNEKLFF
TRBV2,.,.,TRBJ1-5,TGTGCCAGCACCGCAGGGTCCGGGAATCAGCCCCAGCATTTT,CASTAGSGNQPQHF
TRBV4-2,TRBD1,.,TRBJ1-2,TGTGCCAGCAGCCAAGGTGGACAGGCCGCGGGGCACCCCTACACCTTC,CASSQGGQAAGHPYTF
TRBV19,.,.,TRBJ2-6,TGTGCCAGTAGTCCGGGGGCCAACGTCCTGACTTTC,CASSPGANVLTF
TRBV30,.,.,TRBJ2-7,TGTGCCTGGAGTGTTGGACAGTCCTACGAGCAGTACTTC,CAWSVGQSYEQYF
TRBV10-3,TRBD1,few,TRBJ1-2,TGTGCCATCAGTGAGTTGACAGGGGGCAGCCCCTATGGCTACACCTTC,CAISELTGGSPYGYTF
TRBV30,.,.,TRBJ2-3,TGTGCCTGGAGTGCTCACTCGGTGGATACGCAGTATTTT,CAWSAHSVDTQYF
TRBV7-9,.,.,TRBJ2-2,TGTGCCAGCAGCTTACCGATAGGGGGAGCTAACACCGGGGAGCTGTTTTTT,CASSLPIGGANTGELFF
TRBV25-1,.,.,TRBJ2-1,TGTGCCAGCGTTAACTACAATGAGCAGTTCTTC,CASVNYNEQFF
TRBV30,TRBD2,.,TRBJ2-3,TGTGCCTATTCCGAGGGGACTAGCGGGAGTGCGACAGATACGCAGTATTTT,CAYSEGTSGSATDTQYF
TRBV11-2,TRBD2,.,TRBJ2-1,TGTGCCAGCAGCTCAACTAGCGGGGGGGCTAATGAGCAGTTCTTC,CASSSTSGGANEQFF
TRBV7-3,.,.,TRBJ2-1,TGTGCCAGCAGTGAGACTATAACCTTGCGGAATGAGCAGTTCTTC,CASSETITLRNEQFF